The T cell receptor (beta chain) under discussion was sequenced for a study of T-cell reconstitution after alpha-beta-depleted transplantation in children. V was trimmed by 4 bases and J by 7 bases, leaving 11 bases between them. Germline CDR1 reads SGHTA; CDR2 reads FQGNSA. This CDR3 has 12 amino acids. Preparation of the TCRbeta library involved a method that used unique molecular identifiers. TCRdb analysed the PCR reads with MiXCR anew, one entry per CDR3 protein. This sample has hundreds of thousands of distinct CDR3 sequences, with roughly 13% found just once. The table lists this clonotype with a few counts.

This sequence joins TRBV7-2 and TRBJ2-7; D not certain. The sequencing used PBMCs, mostly from graft donor cells, collected 360 days after TCRalphabeta/CD19-depleted stem cell transplant. This clonotype originated in a male patient between 10 and 17 years old who had a stem cell transplant for acute myeloid leukemia, so the T cells may come from the graft donor. The CDR3 protein is CASSYFLLEQYF. The CDR3 nucleotides read TGTGCCAGCAGCTATTTTCTCCTAGAGCAGTACTTC.